This TCR beta chain appears in the sequencing data of a study of shared clonotypes between healthy human individuals (dated by TCRdb to about 2020). A note on the overall study: The cohort included three men and a couple of women between 18 and 49 years of age. For each donor, three plates each were used for CD4 naive and CD4 memory, two plates were used for CD8 naive, and one plate was used for CD8 memory. To estimate repertoire size and how much clonotypes are shared between individuals, the study performed deep sequencing of blood TCR repertoires from five healthy adults. Different laboratories and diverse techniques were used to prepare libraries and sequence TCR repertoires, to increase sequencing depth and limit assay-specific biases. Between about 0.85 and 10 billion PBMCs per donor were obtained by leukapheresis.

As for this clone: Its antigen is not yet known. No per-base quality is available; no much larger clone lies one base away.

For the CD8 naive samples, CD45RO-negative cells were positively selected for CCR7, yielding a CD45RA+CCR7+ population from which TemRA cells were excluded. Healthy HIV-negative adults with no recently reported acute infections or vaccinations were included as donors. Every donor was a Caucasian adult living in Nashville, Tennessee, USA. After blood collection by leukapheresis, PBMCs were isolated using Ficoll-Histopaque density gradient centrifugation and then cryopreserved in the vapor phase of liquid nitrogen. Analytical flow cytometry was used to check the purity and quantity of each magnetically sorted T cell population. Genomic DNA was isolated from each sorted fraction and quantified by UV absorbance on a Nanodrop 2000c. TCR CDR3 regions were amplified from genomic DNA by multiplex PCR using the deep immunoSEQ assay. Genomic DNA extracted from each cell subset was distributed evenly over all wells of several immunoSEQ 96-well plates, and each plate served as one replicate. For sorted subsets, 200 ng of genomic DNA, equivalent to 25,000 to 35,000 T cell genomes, went into each replicate PCR. Purified libraries were measured with a Qubit 3.0 fluorometer, size-checked on a Bioanalyzer 2100, and measured again with the KAPA Library Quantification kit. Every immunoSEQ 96-well plate was sequenced on a dedicated single-read 150-cycle Illumina NextSeq 550 flow cell. As for the original processing: Because the immunoSEQ output held only junctional sequences and lacked quality scores, the filtering could not match the filtering applied to full-length reads. Sequences were annotated with PyIR, a Python wrapper for IgBLAST v1.9, and V/J genes and CDR3 were assigned using IMGT germline references. Any read was removed if the V/J assignment was weak (E-value above 1e-6), the CDR3 was missing, or the read contained stop codons, out-of-frame junctions, or ambiguous translated residues. A V3J clonotype was defined by an identical inferred V gene, J gene, and CDR3 amino acid sequence. Percentage overlap between repertoires was computed as shared unique clonotypes divided by the size of the smaller repertoire. Three approaches were used to assess repertoire richness: RTK rarefaction, the Chao1 estimator, and Recon v2.1 estimates of unobserved clonotypes. OLGA was used to compute generation probabilities for all TCRbeta clonotypes that the gDNA method yielded from four donors. Imported from immuneACCESS, the table was reduced by TCRdb to in-frame sequences with V and J called. These copies leave out some clones; in studies compared against another copy, an unresolved V gene accounts for under half, and the cause of the remainder is not known. Clonal size and the V and J genes are those of that table, whereas D and trimming came from the DNA. For this sample there are 1.5 million to 2.5 million clones; 85% to 95% appear just once. The ten largest clones take up less than 1.5% of the sample.

Beyond this particular receptor, the publication reports: Based on pairwise subsampling, the degree of clonotype sharing among donors was expected to be affected by sequencing depth. The small number of donors limited the genetic and exposure-history diversity represented. Sampling was restricted to blood, and TCR repertoires in tissue are likely to differ from TCR repertoires in blood. Compared with non-shared clonotypes, the clonotypes found in all four sorted-subset donors had higher generation probabilities. Across several donors, roughly 5% of naive CD4, around 3.5% of naive CD8, under 2.5% of memory CD4, and approximately 0.4% of memory CD8 clonotypes were shared. Estimated clonotype richness was generally larger for naive than for memory subsets. Rarefaction of sorted-subset datasets indicated incomplete sequencing despite the large sequencing depth.

Sequences MNHEY (CDR1) and SMNVEV (CDR2) are obtained from the germline V gene (reference sequence). The V end gives up 6 bases and the J end 7 bases, leaving 6 bases in the junction not matched to a gene. CDR3 length: 15 amino acids, cysteine to phenylalanine. Solely the CDR3 DNA is kept, with 45 bases framed from the first base. The receptor chain draws on TRBV27 and TRBJ2-2; TRBD2 lines up with 12 middle nucleotides. This receptor was obtained from a man aged 18 to 29 in good health. The sample consisted of naive CD8+ T cells sorted from blood. This specimen's cell subset or site label, per the study, means: CD45RA+CCR7+. In nucleotides, the sequence is TGTGCCAGCAGCGCTAGCGGGGGGGCCAACGGGGAGCTGTTTTTT. It is translated as CASSASGGANGELFF.